This T cell receptor (beta chain) was captured in a study of blood T cells in healthy people across ages. Study as a whole: Capturing about one barcoded beta molecule per two T cells was achieved by template switching.

Study-wide findings and caveats: Roughly linear declines in TCR beta diversity per million T cells occurred with age. There was a strong correlation between TCR beta diversity and naive T cell percentage.

Germline V lookup: CDR1 MNHEY, CDR2 SVGAGI. Trimming took off 5 bases at V and 2 bases at J, with 16 bases between the two ends. The CDR3 spans 16 residues. Primed by a sample-barcoded 5' primer and a J-beta primer mix, a second PCR proceeded for roughly 7 to 11 cycles. TCRdb ran MiXCR on the 5' RACE reads and lists one entry per CDR3 protein. The table has 1.2 million to 1.5 million distinct CDR3 sequences, around 39% seen once. This clonotype was recorded a few times. The antigen remains unidentified. The TCR originated in a woman under 30 in good health. The sequencing sample was made of blood. The V and J genes are TRBV6-5 and TRBJ2-1; D is unresolved. DNA for the CDR3: TGTGCCAGCAGTCCCTCGGGCGCGACTCCCTACAATGAGCAGTTCTTC. Its protein is CASSPSGATPYNEQFF.